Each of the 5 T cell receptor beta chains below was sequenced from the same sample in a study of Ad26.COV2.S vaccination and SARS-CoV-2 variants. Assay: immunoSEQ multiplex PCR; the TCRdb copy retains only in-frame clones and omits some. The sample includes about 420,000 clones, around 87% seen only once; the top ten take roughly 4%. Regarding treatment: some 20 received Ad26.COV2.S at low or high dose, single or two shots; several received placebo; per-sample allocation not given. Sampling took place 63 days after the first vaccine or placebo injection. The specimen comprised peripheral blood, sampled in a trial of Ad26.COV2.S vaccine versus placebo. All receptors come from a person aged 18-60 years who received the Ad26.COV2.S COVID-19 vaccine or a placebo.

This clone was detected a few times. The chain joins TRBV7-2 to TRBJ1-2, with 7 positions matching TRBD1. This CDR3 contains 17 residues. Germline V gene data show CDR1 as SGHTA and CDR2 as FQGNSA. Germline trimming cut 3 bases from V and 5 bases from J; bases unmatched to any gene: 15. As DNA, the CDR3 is TGTGCCAGCAGCTTCATAGGGGGCCGAGGTGATTATTATGGCTACACCTTC. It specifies CASSFIGGRGDYYGYTF.

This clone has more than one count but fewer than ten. The CDR3 protein is CASSSNLDTEAFF. The CDR3 coding sequence is TGTGCCAGCAGCTCAAATCTGGACACTGAAGCTTTCTTT. J is TRBJ1-1 and V is TRBV11-2; D remains unclear. The CDR3 totals 13 residues. Germline V gene lookup returns CDR1 SGHAT and CDR2 FQNNGV. Trimming shortened V by 4 bases and J by 3 bases, and 9 bases separated the two germline ends.

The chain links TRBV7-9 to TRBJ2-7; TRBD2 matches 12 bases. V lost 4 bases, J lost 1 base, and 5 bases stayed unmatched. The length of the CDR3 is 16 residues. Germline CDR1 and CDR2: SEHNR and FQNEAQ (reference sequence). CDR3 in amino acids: CASSSPTSGGSYEQYF. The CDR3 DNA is TGTGCCAGCAGCTCCCCGACTAGCGGGGGATCCTACGAGCAGTACTTC.

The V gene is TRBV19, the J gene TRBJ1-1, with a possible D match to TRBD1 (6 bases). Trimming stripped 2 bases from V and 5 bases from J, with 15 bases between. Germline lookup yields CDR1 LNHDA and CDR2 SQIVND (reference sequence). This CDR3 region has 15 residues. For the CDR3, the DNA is TGTGCCAGTAGTATAAGGCACAAGCAGGGGACTGAAGCTTTCTTT. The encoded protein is CASSIRHKQGTEAFF.

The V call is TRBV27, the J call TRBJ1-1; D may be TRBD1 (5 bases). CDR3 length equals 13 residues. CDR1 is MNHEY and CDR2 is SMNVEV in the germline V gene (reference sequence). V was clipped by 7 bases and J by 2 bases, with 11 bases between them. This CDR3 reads CASTRQGNTEAFF. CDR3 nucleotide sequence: TGTGCCAGCACAAGGCAGGGAAACACTGAAGCTTTCTTT.